The clone carrying this T cell receptor (beta chain) was picked up a small number of times. The source of the sample is a study of CD8+ T cells in alopecia areata. Following RNA extraction, reverse transcription yielded cDNA that acted as the sequencing template. Sequencing was performed with immunoSEQ multiplex PCR; in TCRdb, only in-frame clones are kept and a portion is missing. The sample yields 60,000 to 85,000 clones, roughly 30% seen once. Treatment defined: oral pan-JAK inhibitor, 5-10 mg twice daily. J was trimmed by 3 bases and V by 2 bases; bases with no gene match: 2. This CDR3 is 13 amino acids long. Per germline, CDR1 GTSNPN and CDR2 SVGIG (reference sequence).

Sequencing used CD8+ T cells sorted from blood, obtained at week 4, from a patient treated with tofacitinib. The chain recombines TRBV30 with TRBJ1-1, with 8 bases identical to TRBD1. The clonotype was recovered from a human donor with alopecia areata. The CDR3 spells CAWSLDRDTEAFF. CDR3 bases: TGTGCCTGGAGTCTGGACAGGGACACTGAAGCTTTCTTT.